The text below deals with one TCR beta chain. It lacks a known antigen. No per-base quality is available; no much larger clone lies one base away. The sequencer listed for this sample is Illumina NovaSeq 6000. TCRalpha and TCRbeta cDNA libraries were built by 5'RACE with constant-segment primers, adding sample barcodes and unique molecular identifiers. Trizol reagent was used to extract RNA from every sample. The libraries were amplified in two PCR steps, and the second step added a second sample barcode and Illumina TruSeq adapters. The libraries were sequenced on an Illumina NovaSeq using 2 x 150 bp paired-end reads. The authors' pipeline ran thus. Demultiplexing of reads and collapsing into UMI-guided consensus sequences were performed with migec v1.2.7. Using mixcr v2.1.11, UMI consensuses were aligned to TRA and TRB V and J templates and then assembled into clonotypes. Expanded or contracted clonotypes were those called significant by both edgeR and NoisET, with noise models trained on biological replicates. For edgeR calls, the cutoffs were a false discovery rate-adjusted p below 0.01 and a log2 fold-change threshold of 1. As an exploratory analysis of dynamics, PCA with hierarchical clustering was applied to max-normalized trajectories of the 1000 most abundant clonotypes. The CD4 or CD8 phenotype of responding clones was assigned using the separately sequenced CD4+ and CD8+ repertoires. Clones were called with MiXCR by TCRdb after fastp trimmed the public reads at Q25, and only in-frame beta chains were retained. CDR3 protein sequences are deduplicated, and each keeps its most common genes and DNA. Here the V and J calls rest on TCRdb's processing, not on the authors' analysis. This sample lists about 610,000 distinct CDR3 sequences; roughly 17% were detected once. The ten biggest clones cover roughly 8.2% of the sample.

Ficoll-Paque density gradient centrifugation was the method used to isolate PBMCs. The data derive from a study of T-cell memory formation after mild COVID-19 (dated by TCRdb to the early 2020s). With regard to the full study: TCR sequence clusters from the two donors were found to be largely donor specific. In two donors, T-cell clones that expanded and contracted after mild COVID-19 were followed by sequencing TCRalpha and TCRbeta repertoires longitudinally. The cohort comprised two young, previously healthy adult volunteers, one female and one male.

Points the paper makes about the study in general: The study covered only a couple of mild cases, and larger cohorts including severe cases with pre-infection samples were considered necessary. SARS-CoV-2 specificity of the second-wave clones peaking on day 37 was not confirmed. Clones contracting from day 15 to 85 had balanced CD4/CD8 phenotypes, while a second wave expanding from day 15 to 37 was biased towards CD4+. Contracting CD4+ clones appeared mostly in the CM and EM memory subsets, whereas CD8+ clones were enriched in EMRA. Some responding clones were detected in pre-infection memory, suggesting pre-existing cross-reactive memory T cells joined the SARS-CoV-2 response.

From the cysteine up to the phenylalanine, the CDR3 has a length of 17 residues. Only CDR3 DNA is held: 51 bases, read in frame from base 1. CDR1 and CDR2 (KGHDR, SFDVKD) derive from the germline V gene. V is pruned by 0 bases and J by 4 bases, leaving 9 bases of the junction without a gene match. The sequenced sample was PBMCs or a T cell subset sorted from them (not recorded which). The chain is made from TRBV24-1 and TRBJ1-2; the central 8 bases match TRBD1. The TCR comes from an adult woman who had mild COVID-19 (a few samples of this study predate the infection). The sample titles of this study are shuffled in the database, so cell type and time point are left out; the donor was told from shared clones. The DNA sequence is TGTGCCACCAGTGATTTGGCCAGGGGGCTTGGGATCTATGGCTACACCTTC. The encoded protein is CATSDLARGLGIYGYTF.